This T cell receptor (beta chain) was found in a study of cytotoxic CD8 clonotypes in ibrutinib-treated CLL (dated by TCRdb to the early 2020s). Study-wide context: The cohort had 11 relapsed/refractory and approximately 15 treatment-naive patients; roughly 18 were IGHV unmutated. Cryopreserved peripheral blood mononuclear cells were obtained before treatment, at response, and at either sustained remission or disease progression. All remission and progressive disease samples were collected while patients were still receiving ibrutinib. Longitudinal samples were available for about 30% of the roughly 90 trial participants. On average, each sample yielded about 260,000 productive templates and over 90,000 productive rearrangements. Samples at response were collected after a median of 12 months of treatment, with a range of about 6 to 40 months. Partial responses were observed in about 25 patients and complete responses in 2; after a median follow-up of around 68 months, remission was maintained in approximately 14 patients and progression was observed in 12. Beyond this particular receptor, the publication reports: Baseline clonality was found to be higher than that of age-matched healthy donors and was strongly correlated with circulating CD8+ T-cell counts. Sampling times were not matched between sustained-remission and progressing patients, and lymph node repertoires were not studied. Public clonotypes were rare and either contracted or stayed stable during treatment, and the rise in clonality at ibrutinib response reflected the expansion of private clonotypes. Clonality increased at ibrutinib response, stayed stable in sustained remission, and fell back toward baseline at progression.

This sample's time point label indicates: about 11 months on ibrutinib. For TCR beta library preparation, about 2 micrograms of genomic DNA were extracted from the cryopreserved PBMCs. Longitudinal blood samples from CLL patients on ibrutinib monotherapy were analyzed using high-throughput TCR beta sequencing. Patients were enrolled in a phase 2 open-label single-center ibrutinib monotherapy trial. For this clone: Its cognate antigen has yet to be identified. It has no much larger one-base neighbor in the sample; base qualities were not kept.

Inclusive of the bounding cysteine and phenylalanine, the CDR3 is 14 residues long. Only the CDR3 DNA is retained, 42 bases long and in frame from the first base. V ends up 3 bases short and J 3 bases short, with an unmatched junction base count of 4. CDR1 and CDR2 (SGHVS, FQNEAQ) derive from the germline V gene. Each clonotype received, on average, around 9.6x coverage in deep resolution sequencing performed on a MiSeq, where the target depth lay between 1 in 1 million and 1 in 200,000 T cells. TCR beta libraries were generated with the immunoSEQ hsTCRB Kit. The source study handled its data this way. ImmunoSEQ Data Assistant and ImmunoSEQ Analyzer were used for data analysis, and V, D and J genes were assigned according to IMGT definitions. Clonality was computed as one minus normalized Shannon entropy of productive rearrangement frequencies, ranging from 0 to 1. Public clonotype analysis was restricted to overrepresented clonotypes comprising at least 0.05% of each patient's repertoire. Repertoires from about a dozen age-matched healthy donors in immuneACCESS were used as clonality controls. The immuneACCESS repertoire file appears here via TCRdb, limited to in-frame rearrangements. These files lack a portion of the clones; in checked studies, under half of the deficit traces to unresolved V genes, and the cause of the others is not known. D and trimming come from the DNA, and the V and J calls and clone size come from that table. Within this sample are some 150,000 clones, with about 79% of them counted one time only. The ten largest clones add up to around 13% of the sample.

The sample consisted of PBMCs, taken after 12 months of ibrutinib treatment. The clonotype was recovered from a human donor with chronic lymphocytic leukemia. The chain joins TRBV7-8 to TRBJ1-1, with TRBD1 identical over 7 junction bases. The nucleotide sequence reads as follows: TGTGCCAGCAGCTTCGACAGGGCGGACACTGAAGCTTTCTTT. It translates to CASSFDRADTEAFF.